Each of the 5 T cell receptor beta chains below was sequenced from the same sample in a study of T-cell memory formation after mild COVID-19. MiXCR was run by TCRdb on the 5' RACE reads, yielding one entry per CDR3 protein. The profile covers about 340,000 distinct CDR3 sequences, with roughly 20% appearing a single time and 9.5% to 15% taken by the ten largest. Sequenced input: PBMCs or a T cell subset sorted from them (not recorded which). These receptors were collected from an adult woman who had mild COVID-19 (a few samples of this study predate the infection). Cell type and time point are not known.

There are a few counts of this clonotype. V gene TRBV13 combines with J gene TRBJ2-3; TRBD2 aligns across 8 bases. CDR3 length: 16 residues. Trimming took 4 bases from V and 2 from J; bases not matched to a gene: 8. Germline CDR1 and CDR2: PRHDT and FYEKMQ (reference sequence). The CDR3: CASSSRTSGITDTQYF. In DNA, the CDR3 is TGTGCCAGCAGCTCCCGTACTAGCGGAATCACAGATACGCAGTATTTT.

The chain joins TRBV7-9 to TRBJ2-2, with TRBD1 matching 9 bases. Unmatched junction bases numbered 4, after V lost 9 bases and J lost 5 bases. Germline V gene lookup returns CDR1 SEHNR and CDR2 FQNEAQ (reference sequence). The CDR3 runs 13 residues. CDR3 coding DNA: TGTGCCAGACAGGGGGCGCTGACCGGGGAGCTGTTTTTT. The encoded protein is CARQGALTGELFF.

The chain employs TRBV6-6 and TRBJ2-7; TRBD1 matches at 8 bases. The V gene end was trimmed by 5 bases and the J gene end by 6 bases; junction bases not matched to a gene: 9. The CDR3 sequence is 14 residues long. Germline CDR1 is MNHNY and CDR2 is SVGAGI (reference sequence). DNA for the CDR3: TGTGCCAGCAGTCGACAGGGGTATTGGGGCGAGCAGTACTTC. This sequence encodes CASSRQGYWGEQYF.

This clonotype was detected many times. The chain links TRBV5-1 to TRBJ2-1, with TRBD2 identical over 9 bases. The CDR3 has 15 amino acids. The germline CDR1 and CDR2 sequences are SGHRS and YFSETQ. With V trimmed by 3 bases and J by 8 bases, 9 bases remained unmatched. The CDR3 here is CASSSPGLALHEQFF. DNA for the CDR3: TGCGCCAGCAGCTCACCGGGACTAGCTCTTCATGAGCAGTTCTTC.

This rearrangement joins TRBV7-2 to TRBJ1-5; D not certain. V lost 5 bases, J lost 3 bases, and 17 bases lay in between. This CDR3 is built from 16 residues. The germline gives CDR1 SGHTA, CDR2 FQGNSA. The DNA of the CDR3 is TGTGCCAGCAGCACATCTAGGGCGGGAATCAATCAGCCCCAGCATTTT. Its protein product is CASSTSRAGINQPQHF.